This T cell receptor beta chain is from a study of identical twins. Findings and caveats of the study: Analyses of zero insertions could, in part, be confounded by invariant MAIT and iNKT cells. Insertions were reduced in abundant cord blood beta clonotypes but not in memory repertoires.

Healthy Caucasians made up all donors. Unique molecular identifiers were present on the cDNA, which also gained a universal primer site by template switching. TCRdb ran MiXCR on the 5' RACE reads and lists one entry per CDR3 protein. The sample lists a few hundred thousand distinct CDR3 sequences; 24% were seen once. A remark on this clonotype: Its antigen remains unidentified.

CDR3 length: 14 amino acids. In germline, CDR1 is SGHRS, CDR2 YFSETQ. V shed 0 bases and J shed 2 bases, with 7 bases lying between them. These same records also appear under a second study, on T cells expressing NK-cell markers.

The sequence was obtained from a woman under 30 in good health. The source material was CD4+ T cells sorted from blood. This chain connects TRBV5-1 to TRBJ2-3; D gene unclear. In DNA, the CDR3 is TGCGCCAGCAGCTTGGTTGGAGTCACAGATACGCAGTATTTT. This encodes CASSLVGVTDTQYF.